The 15 T cell receptor beta chains below all came from one sample that was sequenced in a study of cytomegalovirus exposure and HLA in healthy donors. PCR primers comprised 60 Vbeta and 13 Jbeta primers. Repertoires were generated with immunoSEQ multiplex PCR, while TCRdb's copy carries only in-frame clones and drops some. The data contain 100,000 or so clones, 76% of them singletons. The sample consisted of PBMCs. The receptors derive from a man aged 35-49 years in good health and CMV-seropositive.

J is TRBJ1-1 and V is TRBV5-8; 10 nucleotides line up with TRBD1. With V trimmed by 4 bases and J by 4 bases, 10 bases remained unmatched. CDR3 length: 16 residues. Germline V CDR1 and CDR2: SGHTS, YDEGEE. As DNA, the CDR3 is TGTGCCAGCAGCCCCGGGGACAGGGGTTTGAGCACTGAAGCTTTCTTT. Translation gives CASSPGDRGLSTEAFF.

The chain combines TRBV20-1 with TRBJ2-3; unclear D gene. V lost 6 bases, J lost 4 bases, and 8 bases lay in between. Germline lookup yields CDR1 DFQATT and CDR2 SNEGSKA (reference sequence). This CDR3 has 11 amino acids. The CDR3 sequence: CSAHLADTQYF. The CDR3 bases are TGCAGTGCCCACTTGGCAGATACGCAGTATTTT.

This clone was recorded once. The chain couples TRBV6-5 to TRBJ1-2; no firm D call. The CDR3 contains 14 residues. Germline assignment: CDR1 MNHEY and CDR2 SVGAGI. The V and J ends lost 6 bases and 8 bases respectively, with 19 bases between them. The CDR3 protein is CASSRLGQSVGYTF. The CDR3 DNA follows: TGTGCCAGCAGCCGCCTGGGCCAGAGTGTGGGCTACACCTTC.

This clone turned up a few times. The chain links TRBV11-3 to TRBJ2-5, with D possibly being TRBD1 (7 bases). CDR1 is SGHNT, CDR2 YENEEA, per germline. V lost 6 bases to trimming and J lost 1 base, with 12 bases between them. The CDR3 runs 14 residues. CDR3 coding DNA: TGTGCCAGCAGGCGGGACAGCTCCCAAGAGACCCAGTACTTC. This gives the protein CASRRDSSQETQYF.

This clone was detected only a few times. V usage is TRBV9 and J usage is TRBJ2-5, with D possibly TRBD2 on 7 matching bases. Trimming took 0 bases from V and 4 from J, leaving 10 bases between them. Germline loops: CDR1 SGDLS, CDR2 YYNGEE. The CDR3 is 14 amino acids. In DNA, the CDR3 is TGTGCCAGCAGCGTAGGAAGGGGGGGAGAGACCCAGTACTTC. This translates into CASSVGRGGETQYF.

The rearrangement links TRBV19 to TRBJ2-6, with 7 nucleotides matching TRBD2. Trimming took 5 bases from V and 6 from J; bases not matched to a gene: 4. Looked up from germline, CDR1 is LNHDA and CDR2 is SQIVND (reference sequence). This CDR3 region has 14 residues. The CDR3, as DNA: TGTGCCAGTAGTCCGGGAGGTTTGGCCAACGTCCTGACTTTC. Protein sequence: CASSPGGLANVLTF.

The chain carries TRBV25-1 and TRBJ2-7; 10 nucleotides line up with TRBD1. CDR3 length: 13 amino acids. J was trimmed by 9 bases and V by 4 bases; bases with no gene match: 6. Germline values: CDR1 MGHDK, CDR2 SYGVNS. The CDR3 DNA reads as TGTGCCAGCAGTGGGGACAGGGGATCGGGGCAGTACTTC. This encodes CASSGDRGSGQYF.

The chain combines TRBV7-9 with TRBJ2-2; D is ambiguous. V gave up 3 bases and J gave up 4 bases, with 9 bases separating them. Germline loops: CDR1 SEHNR, CDR2 FQNEAQ (reference sequence). This CDR3 region has 14 residues. CDR3 DNA: TGTGCCAGCAGCTTCTCGGTCATCACCGGGGAGCTGTTTTTT. Amino acid sequence: CASSFSVITGELFF.

CDR3 in DNA: TGCAGTGTTCTCTCGGATGGCTACACCTTC. This sequence encodes CSVLSDGYTF. The chain carries TRBV20-1 and TRBJ1-2; D unresolved. V lost 7 bases and J lost 6, with 9 bases in between. This CDR3 is 10 amino acids long. Germline V gene lookup returns CDR1 DFQATT and CDR2 SNEGSKA (reference sequence).

The chain uses TRBV27 and TRBJ2-7; perhaps TRBD2 as D (6 bases). Per germline, CDR1 MNHEY and CDR2 SMNVEV (reference sequence). This CDR3 spans 15 amino acids. V dropped 2 bases and J dropped 4 bases, with 15 bases sitting between them. This CDR3 is CASSLEAGPGYEQYF. The CDR3 DNA sequence: TGTGCCAGCAGTTTAGAAGCGGGCCCAGGTTACGAGCAGTACTTC.

This clone turned up a few times. The rearrangement links TRBV18 to TRBJ1-5; 12 bases are shared with TRBD1. CDR1 and CDR2 (germline): KGHSH, LQKENI. With V trimmed by 5 bases and J by 6 bases, 5 bases remained unmatched. The CDR3 contains 15 residues. The CDR3 DNA reads as TGTGCCAGCTCATCGGGACAGGGGGCACCTCAGCCCCAGCATTTT. As protein: CASSSGQGAPQPQHF.

The CDR3 loop reads CASAGQGAGGELFF. For the CDR3, the DNA is TGCGCCAGCGCCGGACAGGGGGCTGGCGGGGAGCTGTTTTTT. The chain links TRBV4-1 to TRBJ2-2; 11 positions match TRBD1. Germline CDR1 reads MGHRA; CDR2 reads YSYEKL. V was pared by 8 bases and J by 7 bases, with 6 bases of the junction left unmatched. The CDR3 is 14 residues long.

The gene calls are TRBV10-3 and TRBJ2-1; D ambiguous. The CDR3 length is 14 residues. Germline CDR1 ENHRY, CDR2 SYGVKD. V lost 0 bases to trimming and J lost 7 bases, with 10 bases between them. The CDR3 reads CAISESVAGNEQFF. The CDR3, as DNA: TGTGCCATCAGTGAGTCGGTGGCCGGGAATGAGCAGTTCTTC.

The gene calls are TRBV19 and TRBJ1-3; 7 positions agree with TRBD1. This CDR3 spans 14 amino acids. CDR1 and CDR2 from the germline V gene are LNHDA and SQIVND (reference sequence). V lost 4 bases to trimming and J lost 0 bases; unmatched junction nucleotides: 0. This CDR3 reads CASSTGGSGNTIYF. In nucleotides, the CDR3 is TGTGCCAGTAGTACAGGGGGCTCTGGAAACACCATATATTTT.

The chain uses TRBV15 and TRBJ2-2; a possible D gene is TRBD2 (6 bases). V lost 11 bases and J 1 base, leaving 11 bases between the germline ends. This CDR3 comprises 13 residues. Germline V gives CDR1 LNHNV, CDR2 YYDKDF (reference sequence). CDR3 region: CAAKEGNTGELFF. The DNA for the CDR3 is TGTGCCGCTAAGGAGGGGAACACCGGGGAGCTGTTTTTT.